What follows are 19 T cell receptor beta chains derived from one specimen sequenced in a study of T-cell memory formation after mild COVID-19. Each CDR3 protein gets one entry after TCRdb re-called the 5' RACE reads with MiXCR. The sample carries over 500,000 distinct CDR3 sequences, around 16% recorded once. Sequencing was performed on PBMCs or a T cell subset sorted from them (not recorded which). Receptor source: an adult woman who had mild COVID-19 (a few samples of this study predate the infection). Cell type and time point are not known.

The chain has TRBV20-1 and TRBJ2-5, with D uncertain. V gave up 5 bases and J gave up 0 bases, with 4 bases separating them. Germline V gene data show CDR1 as DFQATT and CDR2 as SNEGSKA (reference sequence). The CDR3 covers 11 residues. This CDR3 reads CSAPYQETQYF. The DNA of the CDR3 is TGCAGTGCTCCGTACCAAGAGACCCAGTACTTC.

The chain uses TRBV7-7 and TRBJ2-2; D unresolved. Deletions cut 5 bases from V and 0 bases from J, with 4 bases between. Looked up from germline, CDR1 is SSHAT and CDR2 is FNYEAQ (reference sequence). The CDR3 has 13 residues. The CDR3 DNA is TGTGCCAGCAGCACCGCGAACACCGGGGAGCTGTTTTTT. This encodes CASSTANTGELFF.

This clonotype appeared a few times. The rearrangement uses TRBV12-3 or TRBV12-4 and TRBJ2-2; possibly TRBD1 or TRBD2 for D (6 bases each). Trimming shortened V by 6 bases and J by 6 bases, and 20 bases separated the two germline ends. This CDR3 is built from 16 residues. CDR3 DNA sequence: TGTGCCAGCAGCCCGAACAGGGTTGGAGGGCCCGGGGAGCTGTTTTTT. It translates to CASSPNRVGGPGELFF.

The genes are TRBV12-3 or TRBV12-4 and TRBJ2-2; a possible D gene is TRBD2 (5 bases). The CDR3 consists of 13 residues. The V end was cut by 8 bases, the J end by 7 bases, with 14 bases between. CDR3 residues: CASRDRWFGELFF. In DNA form, the CDR3 reads TGTGCCAGCCGGGATAGGTGGTTCGGGGAGCTGTTTTTT.

This rearrangement joins TRBV27 to TRBJ2-7, with a weak D call TRBD2 (5 bases). The germline CDR1 and CDR2 sequences are MNHEY and SMNVEV (reference sequence). The CDR3 is 13 residues long. Trimming left V 10 bases short and J 6 bases short, with 19 bases between. The CDR3 loop is CAIQRTEHREQYF. The CDR3 region has the DNA TGTGCCATCCAGAGGACTGAACACCGCGAGCAGTACTTC.

The chain uses TRBV7-3 and TRBJ2-1; 9 nucleotides line up with TRBD2. Trimming removed 3 bases from V and 6 bases from J; junction bases left unmatched: 6. Germline V gives CDR1 SGHTA, CDR2 FQGTGA. This CDR3 is 15 amino acids long. The CDR3 DNA sequence: TGTGCCAGCAGCTTTAGCGGGAGTCTTTCCAATGAGCAGTTCTTC. Amino acid sequence: CASSFSGSLSNEQFF.

V gene TRBV5-1 combines with J gene TRBJ1-6; the D gene is possibly TRBD1 (5 bases). Germline assignment: CDR1 SGHRS and CDR2 YFSETQ. The CDR3 runs 15 residues. The V end was cut by 0 bases, the J end by 7 bases, with 11 bases between. CDR3 protein: CASSLDTSGNSPLHF. The CDR3 region has the DNA TGCGCCAGCAGCTTGGATACTTCAGGGAATTCACCCCTCCACTTT.

The chain links TRBV5-5 to TRBJ2-7; the match to TRBD2 covers 7 bases. The CDR3 runs 14 residues. Germline trimming cut 4 bases from V and 4 bases from J; bases unmatched to any gene: 8. The germline gives CDR1 SGHKS, CDR2 YYEKEE (reference sequence). CDR3 nucleotides: TGTGCCAGCAGCCCAGGAGCGGGGAAATACGAGCAGTACTTC. Its protein is CASSPGAGKYEQYF.

The chain uses TRBV6-6 and TRBJ1-2; no firm D call. V lost 8 bases and J lost 0, with 10 bases in between. Germline assignment: CDR1 MNHNY and CDR2 SVGAGI (reference sequence). The CDR3 consists of 13 residues. CDR3 loop: CASRPTPNYGYTF. The DNA of the CDR3 is TGTGCCAGCCGACCTACACCTAACTATGGCTACACCTTC.

This clonotype appeared a few times. The CDR3 loop reads CSQRRGVDTQYF. CDR3 in DNA: TGCAGTCAGAGGAGGGGAGTTGATACGCAGTATTTT. The chain has TRBV20-1 and TRBJ2-3, with a tentative D call TRBD2 (6 bases). CDR3 length: 12 amino acids. The germline V gene encodes CDR1 DFQATT and CDR2 SNEGSKA (reference sequence). Trimming shortened V by 8 bases and J by 6 bases, and 15 bases separated the two germline ends.

The genes are TRBV13 and TRBJ2-3; 11 positions agree with TRBD2. Trimming took 6 bases from V and 2 from J; bases not matched to a gene: 7. The CDR3 runs to 16 residues. Germline CDR1 and CDR2: PRHDT and FYEKMQ (reference sequence). The CDR3 loop is CASRRTSGGYTDTQYF. The DNA of the CDR3 is TGTGCCAGCAGGAGAACTAGCGGGGGCTACACAGATACGCAGTATTTT.

This clonotype was picked up a small number of times. This chain links TRBV29-1 with TRBJ2-7; 7 bases are a match to TRBD1. V lost 0 bases and J lost 3; bases outside the gene matches: 5. This CDR3 region has 14 residues. Germline V gene sequence: CDR1 SQVTM, CDR2 ANQGSEA. The CDR3 coding sequence is TGCAGCGTTGAAGAGGCCAACAGGGGCTACGAGCAGTACTTC. The encoded protein is CSVEEANRGYEQYF.

This clonotype has more than one count but fewer than ten. This rearrangement joins TRBV7-2 to TRBJ2-3, with 9 bases that match TRBD2. The CDR3 loop spans 16 amino acids. The V gene end was trimmed by 5 bases and the J gene end by 6 bases; junction bases not matched to a gene: 12. The germline V gene has CDR1 SGHTA and CDR2 FQGNSA. In DNA form, the CDR3 reads TGTGCCAGCAGCCCTGGACTAGCGCACAATAAGGATACGCAGTATTTT. Its translation is CASSPGLAHNKDTQYF.

V gene TRBV14 combines with J gene TRBJ2-5; 7 bases align to TRBD1. The length of the CDR3 is 16 residues. V trimming: 5 bases; J trimming: 5 bases; junction bases outside the gene matches: 14. CDR1 is SGHDN, CDR2 FVKESK, per germline. The CDR3: CASSFTPGQSGETQYF. The CDR3 DNA is TGTGCCAGCAGCTTTACCCCGGGACAGTCAGGGGAGACCCAGTACTTC.

This clonotype has more than one count but fewer than ten. The chain uses TRBV5-1 and TRBJ2-1; no firm D call. The CDR3 covers 12 residues. Trimming stripped 2 bases from V and 9 bases from J, with 9 bases between. CDR1 and CDR2 from the germline V gene are SGHRS and YFSETQ. The CDR3 coding sequence is TGCGCCAGCAGCTTCGTAGGTAGTGAGCAGTTCTTC. As protein: CASSFVGSEQFF.

This clonotype turned up a few times. This CDR3 reads CASNALSRVYPGELFF. CDR3 DNA sequence: TGTGCCAGCAACGCTCTATCTAGAGTTTACCCGGGGGAGCTGTTTTTT. The J gene is TRBJ2-2, the V gene TRBV12-3 or TRBV12-4; D remains unclear. Trimming removed 7 bases from V and 8 bases from J, with 23 bases in between. This CDR3 spans 16 amino acids.

The chain uses TRBV18 and TRBJ2-2, with 9 positions matching TRBD1. Per germline, CDR1 KGHSH and CDR2 LQKENI. The CDR3 runs 16 residues. J lost 1 base, V lost 0 bases, and 0 bases had no gene match. CDR3 in amino acids: CASSPPGQGNTGELFF. DNA of the CDR3: TGTGCCAGCTCACCACCGGGACAGGGGAACACCGGGGAGCTGTTTTTT.

Here the CDR3 DNA reads TGTGCCAGCATTCCCGGACGGAGGTACGGCTATGGCTACACCTTC. It yields the protein CASIPGRRYGYGYTF. The genes are TRBV21-1 and TRBJ1-2; TRBD1 is the table's D call and was not checked against the DNA. TRBV21-1 is a recognized pseudogene. CDR3 length: 15 amino acids.

This clonotype was seen only a few times. V usage is TRBV7-3 and J usage is TRBJ2-7; 10 bases agree with TRBD1. This CDR3 comprises 15 residues. Trimming took 4 bases from V and 4 from J; bases not matched to a gene: 7. CDR1 and CDR2 from the germline V gene are SGHTA and FQGTGA. CDR3 sequence reads: CASSSGDRGKYEQYF. In nucleotides, the CDR3 is TGTGCCAGCAGCTCCGGGGACAGGGGAAAATACGAGCAGTACTTC.